At least ten counts were recorded for the clone carrying this TCR beta chain. What it binds is not known. This entry belongs to a study of early T cells in non-severe SARS-CoV-2 infection. Background on the study: Bulk RNA isolated from unsorted whole blood underwent sequencing; chains were not paired.

Study conclusions and caveats: Comparison of clonotypes with VDJdb favored anti-spike CD8 responses while missing private and CD4 specificities.

The CDR3 is 15 residues long. Per germline, CDR1 LGHNA and CDR2 YSLEER. The V gene lost 4 bases and the J gene lost 6 bases, with 16 bases spanning the gap. Unique molecular identifiers tagged individual cDNA molecules. TCRdb independently ran MiXCR on the 5' RACE reads; one entry per CDR3 protein. Of some 29,000 distinct CDR3 sequences listed, 5.3% are singletons. The TCR originated in an adult who was a healthcare worker with PCR-confirmed SARS-CoV-2 infection or an uninfected control (not recorded which). The sequenced sample consisted of whole blood. The chain recombines TRBV4-3 with TRBJ1-3, with a possible D match to TRBD1 (6 bases). CDR3 DNA: TGCGCCAGCAGCCCCAACAGGGACCCCACAAACACCATATATTTT. It codes for CASSPNRDPTNTIYF.